The present T cell receptor (beta chain) was sequenced within a study of blood T cell repertoires in COVID-19. This clone was detected only once. The table came from immunoSEQ multiplex PCR; TCRdb's copy has only in-frame clones and leaves some out. The data show roughly 230,000 clones, about four fifths seen once. With 0 bases removed from V and 0 bases from J, the gap between germline ends came to 11 bases. In germline, CDR1 is MNHEY, CDR2 SMNVEV (reference sequence). CDR3 length: 16 residues. The sequenced material came from PBMCs or T cells enriched from blood (not recorded which). The TCR originated in a woman in her sixties who had recovered from COVID-19. The rearrangement links TRBV27 to TRBJ1-2; D is possibly TRBD1 (5 bases). The CDR3 region is CASSLSGVTPNYGYTF. The CDR3 DNA is TGTGCCAGCAGTTTATCAGGGGTTACCCCTAACTATGGCTACACCTTC.